This is a list of T cell receptor beta chains from one sample in a study of vaccination effects on CD4 cells after COVID-19. No antigen has been assigned to these receptors. Data came from immunoSEQ multiplex PCR; TCRdb stores just in-frame clones and leaves some out. The sample records 17,000 or so clones, approximately 70% being singletons. The sequenced sample was CD4+ T cells from PBMCs cultured with SARS-CoV-2 spike peptides, obtained after COVID-19 vaccination. The source of these receptors is a human donor who received a COVID-19 vaccine. Both conserved end residues are part of each CDR3. D genes are given only for firm matches. Rows may omit the clone size; those that give it use once, few, many or a size class.

cdr3_length	v_call	j_call	d_call	clone_size	cdr3_aa	cdr3_nt
12	TRBV28	TRBJ1-5	NA	NA	CATTAGNQPQHF	TGTGCCACGACTGCAGGGAATCAGCCCCAGCATTTT
17	TRBV4-1	TRBJ1-1	NA	NA	CASSQEGWGRAGPEAFF	TGCGCCAGCAGCCAAGAGGGATGGGGCAGGGCCGGCCCTGAAGCTTTCTTT
15	TRBV5-1	TRBJ1-1	NA	NA	CASSLAWAMNTEAFF	TGCGCCAGCAGCTTGGCCTGGGCCATGAACACTGAAGCTTTCTTT
14	TRBV2	TRBJ2-1	TRBD2	NA	CASSRLAGYNEQFF	TGTGCCAGCAGTCGGCTAGCGGGGTACAATGAGCAGTTCTTC
13	TRBV3-1/TRBV3-2	TRBJ1-3	NA	NA	CASSQGLGNTIYF	TGTGCCAGCAGCCAGGGGCTAGGAAACACCATATATTTT
15	TRBV5-4	TRBJ2-1	TRBD2	NA	CASSLTSGGHNEQFF	TGTGCCAGCAGCCTTACTAGCGGGGGCCACAATGAGCAGTTCTTC
13	TRBV6-5	TRBJ1-6	NA	NA	CASGGDNNSPLHF	TGTGCCAGCGGAGGGGACAATAATTCACCCCTCCACTTT
13	TRBV5-1	TRBJ2-7	NA	few	CASSGPGGAEQYF	TGCGCCAGCAGCGGGCCCGGAGGGGCTGAGCAGTACTTC
10	TRBV30	TRBJ1-4	NA	NA	CAWRTEKLFF	TGTGCCTGGAGAACTGAAAAACTGTTTTTT
11	TRBV6-5	TRBJ1-1	NA	few	CASKGNTEAFF	TGTGCCAGCAAGGGGAACACTGAAGCTTTCTTT
18	TRBV18	TRBJ2-5	NA	NA	CASSPSPRASAFQETQYF	TGTGCCAGCTCACCCTCCCCGAGGGCTAGTGCCTTCCAAGAGACCCAGTACTTC
15	TRBV6-5	TRBJ1-2	NA	medium-sized	CASISTPGGVYGYTF	TGTGCCAGCATTTCCACCCCGGGGGGAGTCTATGGCTACACCTTC
18	TRBV19	TRBJ1-1	NA	once	CASSSPTESHPLNTEAFF	TGTGCCAGTAGTTCTCCGACAGAATCCCATCCCTTGAACACTGAAGCTTTCTTT
16	TRBV11-3	TRBJ1-2	TRBD1	NA	CASSSYRDRDFDGYTF	TGTGCCAGCAGCTCCTACCGGGACAGGGATTTTGATGGCTACACCTTC
13	TRBV6-1	TRBJ2-7	NA	few	CASSELWRAVQYF	TGTGCCAGCAGTGAATTGTGGCGGGCCGTGCAGTACTTC
15	TRBV7-9	TRBJ1-4	TRBD1	once	CASSLDRGRNEKLFF	TGTGCCAGCAGCCTGGACAGGGGAAGAAATGAAAAACTGTTTTTT
14	TRBV3-1/TRBV3-2	TRBJ2-7	TRBD1	few	CASSQVAGGGEQYF	TGTGCCAGCAGCCAAGTGGCAGGGGGCGGCGAGCAGTACTTC
15	TRBV6-1	TRBJ1-6	NA	NA	CASSEGGRIGSPLHF	TGTGCCAGCAGTGAAGGAGGCAGAATCGGGTCACCCCTCCACTTT
14	TRBV5-5	TRBJ2-1	NA	NA	CASRPGTLYNEQFF	TGTGCCAGCAGACCAGGTACACTCTACAATGAGCAGTTCTTC
17	TRBV2	TRBJ2-2	TRBD2	NA	CASSVATGGGSTGELFF	TGTGCCAGCAGTGTAGCGACAGGCGGGGGGAGCACCGGGGAGCTGTTTTTT
16	TRBV2	TRBJ2-2	NA	NA	CASSEMGSGTTGELFF	TGTGCCAGCAGTGAAATGGGTAGCGGCACGACCGGGGAGCTGTTTTTT
16	TRBV6-1	TRBJ1-4	TRBD1	NA	CASSAQGQGVGEKLFF	TGTGCCAGCAGTGCCCAGGGACAGGGGGTCGGTGAAAAACTGTTTTTT
17	TRBV21-1	TRBJ2-1	NA	NA	CASSNSPPGLAGGEQFF	TGTGCCAGCAGCAATTCCCCCCCGGGACTAGCGGGAGGTGAGCAGTTCTTC
17	TRBV5-1	TRBJ1-4	NA	NA	CASSLEFGFSTNEKLFF	TGCGCCAGCAGCTTGGAATTCGGCTTCTCAACTAATGAAAAACTGTTTTTT
16	TRBV25-1	TRBJ1-2	TRBD1	NA	CASSEWETGANYGYTF	TGTGCCAGCAGTGAATGGGAGACAGGGGCTAACTATGGCTACACCTTC
15	TRBV5-4	TRBJ2-3	TRBD1	NA	CASSLRTGGTDTQYF	TGTGCCAGCAGCTTGAGGACAGGGGGGACAGATACGCAGTATTTT
13	TRBV29-1	TRBJ1-1	NA	NA	CSAWGNPYTEAFF	TGCAGCGCCTGGGGAAATCCCTACACAGAAGCTTTCTTT
13	TRBV10-3	TRBJ1-2	NA	NA	CAISDGRDRGYTF	TGTGCCATCAGCGACGGAAGGGATCGAGGCTACACCTTC
16	TRBV14	TRBJ2-5	NA	NA	CASSQEVASGQGTQYF	TGTGCCAGCAGCCAAGAGGTGGCGTCCGGTCAAGGGACCCAGTACTTC
16	TRBV4-2	TRBJ2-3	TRBD2	few	CASSHEARETPLEQYF	TGTGCCAGCAGCCACGAAGCGCGGGAGACCCCCCTCGAGCAGTATTTT
12	TRBV11-2	TRBJ2-5	NA	NA	CASSSVGETQYF	TGTGCCAGCAGCTCGGTCGGGGAGACCCAGTACTTC
11	TRBV3-1/TRBV3-2	TRBJ2-2	NA	medium-sized	CASSHSGELFF	TGTGCCAGCAGCCATTCCGGGGAGCTGTTTTTT
15	TRBV28	TRBJ2-1	NA	NA	CASRQNEAIGNEQFF	TGTGCCAGCAGACAAAATGAGGCTATAGGCAATGAGCAGTTCTTC
14	TRBV5-4	TRBJ2-3	NA	NA	CASSRDILTDTQYF	TGTGCCAGCAGCCGGGACATTCTAACAGATACGCAGTATTTT
15	TRBV19	TRBJ1-2	NA	NA	CASSRRTAVNYGYTF	TGTGCCAGTAGTAGGCGGACGGCCGTTAACTATGGCTACACCTTC
13	TRBV6-2/TRBV6-3	TRBJ1-1	NA	NA	CASSYSLRSEAFF	TGTGCCAGCAGTTACTCGTTGAGATCTGAAGCTTTCTTT
13	TRBV2	TRBJ2-3	NA	NA	CASRETPLDTQYF	TGTGCCAGCAGGGAGACTCCACTAGATACGCAGTATTTT
16	TRBV5-1	TRBJ2-1	TRBD2	NA	CASRFSGRGIYNEQFF	TGCGCCAGCAGATTTAGCGGGAGGGGGATATACAATGAGCAGTTCTTC
14	TRBV6-1	TRBJ1-5	NA	NA	CASSEEPSNQPQHF	TGTGCCAGCAGTGAGGAACCAAGCAATCAGCCCCAGCATTTT
18	TRBV19	TRBJ1-5	TRBD1	once	CASSILGRGAGNNQPQHF	TGTGCCAGTAGCATACTAGGCAGGGGGGCAGGAAACAATCAGCCCCAGCATTTT
16	TRBV5-1	TRBJ2-2	TRBD1	many	CASSLTGQEGTGELFF	TGCGCCAGCAGCTTGACGGGACAGGAAGGCACCGGGGAGCTGTTTTTT
14	TRBV4-1	TRBJ1-6	NA	NA	CASSQWMENSPLHF	TGCGCCAGCAGCCAGTGGATGGAGAATTCACCCCTCCACTTT
13	TRBV5-4	TRBJ2-7	TRBD1	NA	CASSLGQGREQYF	TGTGCCAGCAGCTTAGGACAGGGTCGGGAGCAGTACTTC
12	TRBV14	TRBJ2-1	NA	NA	CASSQDRSKQFF	TGTGCCAGCAGCCAAGATCGATCGAAGCAGTTCTTC
15	TRBV2	TRBJ1-6	NA	NA	CASSLGAGVRSPLHF	TGTGCCAGCAGTTTAGGAGCAGGGGTTAGATCACCCCTCCACTTT
12	TRBV25-1	TRBJ2-2	NA	NA	CASSARAGELFF	TGTGCCAGCAGTGCAAGGGCCGGGGAGCTGTTTTTT
12	TRBV19	TRBJ1-5	TRBD1	few	CASRDRGQPQHF	TGTGCCAGTAGGGACAGGGGCCAGCCCCAGCATTTT
14	TRBV5-8	TRBJ2-2	TRBD1	once	CANRRQGTTGELFF	TGTGCCAACAGGCGACAGGGAACCACCGGGGAGCTGTTTTTT
16	TRBV19	TRBJ1-3	TRBD1	few	CASSTGTGVYGNTIYF	TGTGCCAGTAGTACTGGGACAGGGGTATATGGAAACACCATATATTTT
13	TRBV12-3/TRBV12-4	TRBJ2-1	TRBD2	NA	CACEREVSNEQFF	TGTGCCTGCGAGCGGGAGGTCAGCAATGAGCAGTTCTTC
14	TRBV2	TRBJ1-1	NA	NA	CASRGTMSNTEAFF	TGTGCCAGCAGGGGGACTATGTCGAACACTGAAGCTTTCTTT
13	TRBV24-1	TRBJ2-3	NA	NA	CATSDLGPDTQYF	TGTGCCACCAGTGATTTGGGTCCAGATACGCAGTATTTT